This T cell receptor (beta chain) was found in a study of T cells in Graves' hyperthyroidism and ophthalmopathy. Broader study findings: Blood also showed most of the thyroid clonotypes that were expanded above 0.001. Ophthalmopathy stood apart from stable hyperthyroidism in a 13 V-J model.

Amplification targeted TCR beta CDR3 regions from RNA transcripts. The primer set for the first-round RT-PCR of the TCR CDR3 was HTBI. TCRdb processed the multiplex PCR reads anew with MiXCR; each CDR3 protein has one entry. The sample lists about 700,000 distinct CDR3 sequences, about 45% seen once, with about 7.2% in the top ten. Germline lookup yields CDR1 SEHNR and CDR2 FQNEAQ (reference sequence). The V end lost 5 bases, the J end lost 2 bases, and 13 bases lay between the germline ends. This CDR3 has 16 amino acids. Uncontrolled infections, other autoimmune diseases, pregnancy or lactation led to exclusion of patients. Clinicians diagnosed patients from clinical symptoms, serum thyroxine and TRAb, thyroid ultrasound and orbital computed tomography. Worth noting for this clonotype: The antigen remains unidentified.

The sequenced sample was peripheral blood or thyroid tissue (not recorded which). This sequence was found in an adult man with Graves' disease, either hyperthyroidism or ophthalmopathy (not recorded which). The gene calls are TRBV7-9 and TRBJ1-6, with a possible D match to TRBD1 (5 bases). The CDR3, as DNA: TGTGCCAGCAGCCAGACTCAGGGTCCCTATAATTCACCCCTCCACTTT. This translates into CASSQTQGPYNSPLHF.